The 32 T cell receptor beta chains listed next were all sequenced from one sample in a study of Tregs in tolerant kidney transplant recipients. TCRdb keeps only in-frame clones here, not all; method: immunoSEQ multiplex PCR. The data hold over 60,000 clones, with 84% observed a single time. Sequenced: CD4+ T cells from blood. The receptors come from a human donor in good health.

J is TRBJ1-1 and V is TRBV25-1; 9 bases match TRBD1. The CDR3 contains 14 residues. With V trimmed by 8 bases and J by 4 bases, 8 bases remained unmatched. The germline gives CDR1 MGHDK, CDR2 SYGVNS. The CDR3 DNA follows: TGTGCCAGCGGGCTACAGGGGGCCAGCACTGAAGCTTTCTTT. This encodes CASGLQGASTEAFF.

This sequence joins TRBV7-2 and TRBJ1-1; weak D call: TRBD1 (6 bases). Trimming removed 8 bases at V and 5 bases at J, with 15 bases between. CDR3 length equals 13 residues. Germline values: CDR1 SGHTA, CDR2 FQGNSA. The CDR3 is CASRKGEETEAFF. CDR3 bases: TGTGCCAGCCGGAAGGGGGAGGAGACTGAAGCTTTCTTT.

The J gene is TRBJ1-1, the V gene TRBV6-6; possibly TRBD1 for D (5 bases). In germline, CDR1 is MNHNY, CDR2 SVGAGI (reference sequence). Trimming removed 6 bases at V and 8 bases at J, with 10 bases between. The CDR3 covers 11 residues. Written as DNA, the CDR3 is TGTGCCAGCAGGGGGCCCCCCGAAGCTTTCTTT. Translation: CASRGPPEAFF.

The chain couples TRBV7-9 to TRBJ1-2; a weak D match, TRBD1 (6 bases). This CDR3 contains 14 residues. Germline CDR1 reads SEHNR; CDR2 reads FQNEAQ (reference sequence). Trimming stripped 0 bases from V and 10 bases from J, with 15 bases between. In DNA, the CDR3 is TGTGCCAGCAGCTTAGCGAGGACTGAGGGGGACTACACCTTC. It specifies CASSLARTEGDYTF.

The V gene is TRBV30, the J gene TRBJ2-5, with D possibly matching TRBD2 (6 bases). The V gene lost 4 bases and the J gene lost 5 bases, with 14 bases spanning the gap. Germline V gene sequence: CDR1 GTSNPN, CDR2 SVGIG (reference sequence). The CDR3 sequence is 13 residues long. CDR3 sequence: CAWNMKGGETQYF. As DNA, the CDR3 is TGTGCCTGGAACATGAAAGGAGGGGAGACCCAGTACTTC.

The chain recombines TRBV5-1 with TRBJ2-5, with D perhaps matching TRBD2 (5 bases). V shed 1 base and J shed 4 bases, with 17 bases lying between them. CDR1 is SGHRS and CDR2 is YFSETQ in the germline V gene. The CDR3 is 16 amino acids. In DNA, the CDR3 is TGCGCCAGCAGCTTGTCCAGCAGGAGGAGAAGAGAGACCCAGTACTTC. It translates to CASSLSSRRRRETQYF.

CDR3 amino acids: CAADRGRGTEAFF. The CDR3 DNA follows: TGTGCCGCAGATAGGGGCAGGGGGACTGAAGCTTTCTTT. V and J are TRBV30 and TRBJ1-1; 7 bases match TRBD1. CDR3 length: 13 amino acids. J lost 5 bases, V lost 8 bases, and 11 bases had no gene match. CDR1 and CDR2 from the germline V gene are GTSNPN and SVGIG (reference sequence).

V usage is TRBV7-2 and J usage is TRBJ2-1; 9 bases line up with TRBD2. CDR1 is SGHTA and CDR2 is FQGNSA in the germline V gene. The CDR3 is 15 residues long. Trimming at V came to 6 bases and at J to 6 bases, leaving 9 bases not matched to a gene. CDR3 protein: CASRPPGLAVNEQFF. In DNA form, the CDR3 reads TGTGCCAGCAGGCCCCCGGGACTAGCCGTCAATGAGCAGTTCTTC.

The CDR3 reads CASSSPGGGYGYTF. The CDR3 DNA sequence: TGCGCCAGCAGCTCCCCCGGGGGAGGATATGGCTACACCTTC. The rearrangement links TRBV5-1 to TRBJ1-2; a weak D match, TRBD1 (5 bases). V was pared by 3 bases and J by 5 bases, with 14 bases between. The CDR3 is 14 amino acids. Germline assignment: CDR1 SGHRS and CDR2 YFSETQ.

The chain combines TRBV6-1 with TRBJ2-7, with unresolved D. From germline, CDR1 is MNHNS and CDR2 SASEGT. This CDR3 is built from 14 residues. V was clipped by 5 bases and J by 2 bases, with 13 bases between them. In DNA form, the CDR3 reads TGTGCCAGCAGTCAGGAATTATTTACCTACGAGCAGTACTTC. This translates into CASSQELFTYEQYF.

This chain joins TRBV5-4 and TRBJ1-1; 7 nucleotides align to TRBD1. This CDR3 spans 15 amino acids. Per germline, CDR1 SGHNT and CDR2 YYREEE (reference sequence). V shed 4 bases and J 7 bases; nucleotides not matched to a gene: 13. The CDR3 loop is CASSPRLGQTREAFF. DNA of the CDR3: TGTGCCAGCAGCCCCCGTTTGGGACAGACTCGTGAAGCTTTCTTT.

The chain carries TRBV7-3 and TRBJ2-5; 14 positions match TRBD2. The CDR3 is made up of 19 amino acids. Germline assignment: CDR1 SGHTA and CDR2 FQGTGA. J was trimmed by 5 bases and V by 3 bases; bases with no gene match: 14. The CDR3: CASSLSGTSGSGSQETQYF. The CDR3 DNA follows: TGTGCCAGCAGCTTGTCCGGGACTAGCGGGAGTGGTTCCCAGGAGACCCAGTACTTC. Full variable domain (outside the CDR3, taken from reference TRBV7-3 and TRBJ2-5): GAGVSQTPSNKVTEKGKYVELRCDPISGHTALYWYRQSLGQGPEFLIYFQGTGAADDSGLPNDRFFAVRPEGSVSTLKIQRTERGDSAVYLCASSLSGTSGSGSQETQYFGPGTRLLVL.

The genes are TRBV30 and TRBJ2-2; 9 bases map to TRBD2. V gave up 1 base and J gave up 5 bases; unmatched junction bases: 8. The germline gives CDR1 GTSNPN, CDR2 SVGIG (reference sequence). The CDR3 has 16 amino acids. DNA of the CDR3: TGTGCCTGGAGTGCTCAAGCGGGAGGAGAAACCGGGGAGCTGTTTTTT. Translation gives CAWSAQAGGETGELFF. Based on the CDR3 plus reference TRBV30 and TRBJ2-2, the full variable domain is SQTIHQWPATLVQPVGSPLSLECTVEGTSNPNLYWYRQAAGRGLQLLFYSVGIGQISSEVPQNLSASRPQDRQFILSSKKLLLSDSGFYLCAWSAQAGGETGELFFGEGSRLTVL.

V gene TRBV5-5 combines with J gene TRBJ2-1; 7 bases are a match to TRBD2. V trimming: 0 bases; J trimming: 10 bases; junction bases outside the gene matches: 13. CDR3 length: 16 amino acids. Germline lookup yields CDR1 SGHKS and CDR2 YYEKEE (reference sequence). The CDR3 DNA reads TGTGCCAGCAGCTTGGGGGGGACTACCACCCTTGAAGAGCAGTTCTTC. Translation: CASSLGGTTTLEEQFF.

CDR3 in DNA: TGCGCCAGCAGCCAAGCTTACGACAGGGTAAATCAGCCCCAGCATTTT. It yields the protein CASSQAYDRVNQPQHF. The chain employs TRBV4-1 and TRBJ1-5; 7 nucleotides match TRBD1. V lost 1 base and J lost 4; bases outside the gene matches: 7. The CDR3 consists of 16 residues. Per germline, CDR1 MGHRA and CDR2 YSYEKL.

The chain uses TRBV7-9 and TRBJ2-5; TRBD1 agrees at 7 bases. From germline, CDR1 is SEHNR and CDR2 FQNEAQ (reference sequence). V gave up 4 bases and J gave up 2 bases; unmatched junction bases: 4. CDR3 length equals 14 residues. In DNA, the CDR3 is TGTGCCAGCAGCTCAGCAGGGGGTCAAGAGACCCAGTACTTC. Amino acids: CASSSAGGQETQYF.

V and J are TRBV25-1 and TRBJ2-7; perhaps TRBD1 as D (5 bases). Germline lookup yields CDR1 MGHDK and CDR2 SYGVNS. The CDR3 runs 16 residues. V was cut by 6 bases and J by 3 bases, with 21 bases left in between. The CDR3 DNA follows: TGTGCCAGCAGCCCGACGCAGGGTGCGTTGGGCTACGAGCAGTACTTC. Its translation: CASSPTQGALGYEQYF.

J is TRBJ2-7 and V is TRBV11-3; the match to TRBD1 covers 8 bases. CDR1 SGHNT and CDR2 YENEEA come from the germline V gene. Trimming cost V 5 bases and J 0 bases; bases outside gene matches: 6. This CDR3 has 15 amino acids. The CDR3 nucleotides are TGTGCCAGCAGCCGAGGACAGGGAGCCTCCTACGAGCAGTACTTC. It specifies CASSRGQGASYEQYF. The variable domain in full, with the rest retrieved from reference TRBV11-3 and TRBJ2-7, is EAGVVQSPRYKIIEKKQPVAFWCNPISGHNTLYWYLQNLGQGPELLIRYENEEAVDDSQLPKDRFSAERLKGVDSTLKIQPAELGDSAVYLCASSRGQGASYEQYFGPGTRLTVT.

The chain has TRBV19 and TRBJ2-2; D not resolved. Germline CDR1 is LNHDA and CDR2 is SQIVND (reference sequence). Deletions cut 7 bases from V and 6 bases from J, with 12 bases between. The CDR3 runs 13 residues. The CDR3 DNA follows: TGTGCCAGTACGAGGTCCTTCCCCGGGGAGCTGTTTTTT. Amino acid sequence: CASTRSFPGELFF.

The genes are TRBV30 and TRBJ2-7; maybe TRBD2 (6 bases). The CDR3 spans 12 residues. Trimming stripped 3 bases from V and 1 base from J, with 7 bases between. Germline CDR1 reads GTSNPN; CDR2 reads SVGIG (reference sequence). As DNA, the CDR3 is TGTGCCTGGAGGACTAGTTCCTACGAGCAGTACTTC. The encoded protein is CAWRTSSYEQYF.

J is TRBJ1-3 and V is TRBV5-6; D is perhaps TRBD1 (6 bases). This CDR3 comprises 14 residues. The V end was cut by 5 bases, the J end by 4 bases, with 13 bases between. Germline assignment: CDR1 SGHDT and CDR2 YYEEEE. The CDR3 DNA follows: TGTGCCAGCAGATTTGGGGGCCGGGGAAACACCATATATTTT. Residues: CASRFGGRGNTIYF. The entire variable domain, with the rest obtained from reference TRBV5-6 and TRBJ1-3, is as follows: DAGVTQSPTHLIKTRGQQVTLRCSPKSGHDTVSWYQQALGQGPQFIFQYYEEEERQRGNFPDRFSGHQFPNYSSELNVNALLLGDSALYLCASRFGGRGNTIYFGEGSWLTVV.

J is TRBJ1-2 and V is TRBV5-5, with D uncertain. The CDR3 runs to 11 residues. V lost 6 bases, J lost 8 bases, and 11 bases lay in between. In germline, CDR1 is SGHKS, CDR2 YYEKEE (reference sequence). As DNA, the CDR3 is TGTGCCAGCATCCGAGGCAAGGGCTACACCTTC. Encoded protein: CASIRGKGYTF.

J is TRBJ1-3 and V is TRBV30, with a weak D call TRBD1 (6 bases). Germline CDR1 GTSNPN, CDR2 SVGIG (reference sequence). V shed 3 bases and J shed 0 bases, with 9 bases lying between them. The length of the CDR3 is 14 residues. The CDR3 here is CAWRARGSGNTIYF. CDR3 nucleotides: TGTGCCTGGAGGGCCAGGGGCTCTGGAAACACCATATATTTT. The full variable domain, completed using reference TRBV30 and TRBJ1-3, is SQTIHQWPATLVQPVGSPLSLECTVEGTSNPNLYWYRQAAGRGLQLLFYSVGIGQISSEVPQNLSASRPQDRQFILSSKKLLLSDSGFYLCAWRARGSGNTIYFGEGSWLTVV.

The CDR3 bases are TGTGCCAGCAGCTTGGGCCGGGGGACAGGGAACACCGGGGAGCTGTTTTTT. The encoded protein is CASSLGRGTGNTGELFF. The chain links TRBV5-4 to TRBJ2-2, with 8 nucleotides matching TRBD1. Per the germline V gene, CDR1 is SGHNT and CDR2 is YYREEE (reference sequence). After removal of 0 bases from V and 1 base from J, the junction contained 5 bases not matched to a gene. This CDR3 has 17 amino acids.

The gene calls are TRBV7-2 and TRBJ1-6, with a weak D call TRBD1 (5 bases). The V gene lost 1 base and the J gene lost 8 bases, with 12 bases spanning the gap. This CDR3 spans 15 amino acids. Germline CDR1 reads SGHTA; CDR2 reads FQGNSA. The CDR3 DNA follows: TGTGCCAGCAGCTTAGTTCAGGGCTCGGATTCACCCCTCCACTTT. Amino acid sequence: CASSLVQGSDSPLHF. The variable domain in full, with the rest retrieved from reference TRBV7-2 and TRBJ1-6, is GAGVSQSPSNKVTEKGKDVELRCDPISGHTALYWYRQSLGQGLEFLIYFQGNSAPDKSGLPSDRFSAERTGGSVSTLTIQRTQQEDSAVYLCASSLVQGSDSPLHFGNGTRLTVT.

This chain links TRBV7-9 with TRBJ2-5, with D tentatively TRBD1 or TRBD2 (6 bases each). CDR1 is SEHNR and CDR2 is FQNEAQ in the germline V gene (reference sequence). This CDR3 comprises 14 residues. Trimming removed 6 bases at V and 3 bases at J, with 14 bases between. This chain's CDR3 is CASRPHGGEETQYF. Written as DNA, the CDR3 is TGTGCCAGCAGGCCACACGGGGGCGAAGAGACCCAGTACTTC. Complete variable domain (other parts from reference TRBV7-9 and TRBJ2-5): DTGVSQNPRHKITKRGQNVTFRCDPISEHNRLYWYRQTLGQGPEFLTYFQNEAQLEKSRLLSDRFSAERPKGSFSTLEIQRTEQGDSAMYLCASRPHGGEETQYFGPGTRLLVL.

This clone was seen a single time. CDR3 protein: CAWSVLAGGETQYF. CDR3 nucleotides: TGTGCCTGGAGTGTACTGGCAGGGGGGGAGACCCAGTACTTC. This chain connects TRBV30 to TRBJ2-5; D perhaps matches TRBD1 (7 bases). The V and J ends lost 0 bases and 5 bases respectively, with 13 bases between them. The CDR3 is 14 amino acids. Germline V gene data show CDR1 as GTSNPN and CDR2 as SVGIG (reference sequence).

This rearrangement joins TRBV20-1 to TRBJ2-3; D is ambiguous. The V and J ends lost 0 bases and 5 bases respectively, with 3 bases between them. The CDR3 consists of 11 residues. CDR1 and CDR2 from the germline V gene are DFQATT and SNEGSKA (reference sequence). The CDR3 region has the DNA TGCAGTGCTAGAGATCAAGATACGCAGTATTTT. It encodes CSARDQDTQYF.

This clone showed up just once. J is TRBJ1-4 and V is TRBV27; 7 positions match TRBD1. This CDR3 region has 16 residues. The germline V gene has CDR1 MNHEY and CDR2 SMNVEV (reference sequence). V was pared by 4 bases and J by 11 bases, with 16 bases of the junction left unmatched. For the CDR3, the DNA is TGTGCCAGCAGTTCTCCGTCCAGGGGGGGACATGGGAAACTGTTTTTT. This codes for CASSSPSRGGHGKLFF. The whole variable domain, filled in from reference TRBV27 and TRBJ1-4, reads EAQVTQNPRYLITVTGKKLTVTCSQNMNHEYMSWYRQDPGLGLRQIYYSMNVEVTDKGDVPEGYKVSRKEKRNFPLILESPSPNQTSLYFCASSSPSRGGHGKLFFGSGTQLSVL.

This clone was seen at least ten times. The gene calls are TRBV12-2 and TRBJ2-1; the table's TRBD2 call for D was not verified on the DNA. TRBV12-2 counts as a pseudogene. This CDR3 comprises 9 residues. The CDR3 coding sequence is TGCCCCACTAGGCATTCGCAGTTCTTC. Translation gives CPTRHSQFF.

This rearrangement joins TRBV5-1 to TRBJ2-7, with a tentative D call TRBD2 (5 bases). The V and J ends lost 0 bases and 6 bases respectively, with 13 bases between them. Germline V gene lookup returns CDR1 SGHRS and CDR2 YFSETQ. CDR3 length: 14 amino acids. In nucleotides, the CDR3 is TGCGCCAGCAGCTTGGATGGGAGCCTGGGCGAGCAGTACTTC. This codes for CASSLDGSLGEQYF. Variable domain in full (rest from reference TRBV5-1 and TRBJ2-7): KAGVTQTPRYLIKTRGQQVTLSCSPISGHRSVSWYQQTPGQGLQFLFEYFSETQRNKGNFPGRFSGRQFSNSRSEMNVSTLELGDSALYLCASSLDGSLGEQYFGPGTRLTVT.

V usage is TRBV19 and J usage is TRBJ2-3; D not certain. V was shortened by 3 bases and J by 0 bases, with 10 bases between the two germline ends. Germline V gene lookup returns CDR1 LNHDA and CDR2 SQIVND (reference sequence). CDR3 length equals 15 residues. CDR3 nucleotides: TGTGCCAGTAGTATCTCGGCTCCTAGCACAGATACGCAGTATTTT. It yields the protein CASSISAPSTDTQYF.